This T cell receptor beta chain was obtained from a study of blood T cell repertoires in COVID-19. Study at large: Sites across the United States, Italy and Spain contributed samples from acute and convalescent COVID-19. Sources were T cells, B-cell-depleted T cells, or PBMCs; the material itself was cDNA or gDNA.

There are 13 residues in the CDR3. Looked up from germline, CDR1 is MGHDK and CDR2 is SYGVNS. Deletions cut 7 bases from V and 7 bases from J, with 16 bases between. Per the original data handling: Nucleated cell counts were estimated from reference gene primer amplification. Profiled with immunoSEQ multiplex PCR; TCRdb holds only in-frame clones, not every one. That table furnishes V, J and clone size, whereas the DNA furnished D and trimming. The table has 55,000 to 85,000 clones, 88% seen once. This receptor was taken from a human donor in a cohort sampled during active COVID-19. V usage is TRBV25-1 and J usage is TRBJ1-2, with D perhaps TRBD1 (5 bases). Material: peripheral blood. The CDR3 nucleotides are TGTGCCAGCACCCCAGCCGGAGGGGCTGGCTACACCTTC. Protein: CASTPAGGAGYTF.